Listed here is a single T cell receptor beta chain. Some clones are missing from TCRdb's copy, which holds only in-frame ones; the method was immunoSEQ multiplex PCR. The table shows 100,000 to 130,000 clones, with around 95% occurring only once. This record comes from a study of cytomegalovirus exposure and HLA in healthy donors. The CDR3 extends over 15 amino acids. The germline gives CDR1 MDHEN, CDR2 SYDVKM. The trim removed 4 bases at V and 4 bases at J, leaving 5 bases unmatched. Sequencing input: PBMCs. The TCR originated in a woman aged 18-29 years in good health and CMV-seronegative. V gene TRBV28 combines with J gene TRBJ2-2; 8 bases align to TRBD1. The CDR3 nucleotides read TGTGCCAGCAGTTCGACAGGGGAGTTCACCGGGGAGCTGTTTTTT. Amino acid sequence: CASSSTGEFTGELFF.